The rows below give T cell receptor beta chains drawn from one sample of a study of cytomegalovirus exposure and HLA in healthy donors. The data were produced by immunoSEQ multiplex PCR, yet TCRdb's version contains in-frame clones alone and is incomplete. The table records about 200,000 clones, 70% to 85% of them present only once. Sequencing was carried out using PBMCs. These receptors all stem from a woman in her twenties or thirties in good health and CMV-seropositive. Both conserved end residues are part of each CDR3. The D gene is left open where the match is weak. Size is omitted from some rows. Given values are once, few, many or a class for expanded clones.

NA,TRBJ2-7,TRBV20-1,TRBD2,TGCTCTAGCGGGAGCTCCTACGAGCAGTACTTC,CSSGSSYEQYF
NA,TRBJ1-2,TRBV28,TRBD1,TGTGCCAGCAGTTTACCAAGCAGGGGGGGCTACACCTTC,CASSLPSRGGYTF
NA,TRBJ1-2,TRBV5-1,NA,TGCGCCAGCAGCTTGGATCCCTCCGGAGGAGCTAACTATGGCTACACCTTC,CASSLDPSGGANYGYTF
NA,TRBJ1-1,TRBV5-1,TRBD1,TGCGCCAGCAGCGAGGGACAGGGAAACACTGAAGCTTTCTTT,CASSEGQGNTEAFF
few,TRBJ2-7,TRBV6-1,NA,TGTGCCAGCAGTGAACAACAGGTCAGCTCCTACGAGCAGTACTTC,CASSEQQVSSYEQYF
NA,TRBJ1-1,TRBV9,TRBD1,TGTGCCAGCAGCGCACCGACAGGGGGCACTGAAGCTTTCTTT,CASSAPTGGTEAFF
NA,TRBJ2-5,TRBV29-1,NA,TGCAGCGTTGAAGATCGCCCCTCGGGTGAAGAGACCCAGTACTTC,CSVEDRPSGEETQYF
NA,TRBJ1-3,TRBV28,NA,TGTGCCAGCAGTTTTTGGGCAGGGGGAAACACCATATATTTT,CASSFWAGGNTIYF
NA,TRBJ1-1,TRBV15,NA,TGTGCCACCAGCAGTTCTCAGCTCCTAGCTTCGGGAGCTTTCTTT,CATSSSQLLASGAFF
NA,TRBJ1-4,TRBV10-3,TRBD1,TGTGCCACCCGCCAGGGGGGTGAAGAAAAACTGTTTTTT,CATRQGGEEKLFF
NA,TRBJ2-7,TRBV6-1,NA,TGTGCCAGCACAGCACAGGGGGGGCCCTACGAGCAGTACTTC,CASTAQGGPYEQYF
once,TRBJ2-2,TRBV5-1,NA,TGCGCCAGCAGCTCGATAGCGGCAGGCCGGGCCGGGGAGCTGTTTTTT,CASSSIAAGRAGELFF
NA,TRBJ2-7,TRBV7-9,NA,TGTGCCAGCAGCTTAGGCCAGGGGATTACGTACGAGCAGTACTTC,CASSLGQGITYEQYF
NA,TRBJ1-5,TRBV19,TRBD1,TGTGCCAGTAGTACCCGACAGGGGTACCAGCCCCAGCATTTT,CASSTRQGYQPQHF
NA,TRBJ1-1,TRBV6-1,TRBD1,TGTGCCAGCAGTGAAGCGAACAGGGGGCGCGGGACTGAAGCTTTCTTT,CASSEANRGRGTEAFF
NA,TRBJ2-2,TRBV2,TRBD1,TGTGCCAGCAGCTCCCCCAGGGGGCGAGGGGAGCTGTTTTTT,CASSSPRGRGELFF